Below, 24 T cell receptor beta chains from the same sample are listed, as sequenced in a study of cytomegalovirus exposure and HLA in healthy donors. 13 Jbeta primers and 60 Vbeta primers were used for the PCR. The repertoire was sequenced with immunoSEQ multiplex PCR; TCRdb's copy has only in-frame clones and lacks some. The table records tens of thousands of clones, roughly 69% of them present only once. The sequencing sample was made of PBMCs. Receptors originate from a woman aged 50 to 65 in good health and CMV-seronegative.

The CDR3 is CASSSLQGRNGYTF. CDR3 in DNA: TGCGCCAGCAGCTCCTTACAGGGTAGAAATGGCTACACCTTC. The rearrangement uses TRBV5-1 and TRBJ1-2; possible D gene TRBD1, 6 bases. The CDR3 extends over 14 amino acids. Trimming pared 3 bases from V and 6 bases from J, leaving 15 bases between. Germline V gene sequence: CDR1 SGHRS, CDR2 YFSETQ.

The rearrangement joins TRBV10-3 to TRBJ2-7, with D possibly being TRBD2 (6 bases). Trimming stripped 1 base from V and 5 bases from J, with 12 bases between. The CDR3 covers 14 residues. Germline CDR1 reads ENHRY; CDR2 reads SYGVKD. The CDR3 region has the DNA TGTGCCATCAGTGAGTTCTTTACTAGCCACGAGCAGTACTTC. Its protein is CAISEFFTSHEQYF.

The chain joins TRBV13 to TRBJ1-4; a possible D gene is TRBD1 (6 bases). V was clipped by 3 bases and J by 8 bases, with 19 bases between them. CDR1 is PRHDT, CDR2 FYEKMQ, per germline (reference sequence). This CDR3 comprises 16 residues. The CDR3 protein is CASSFKGQGREEKLFF. In DNA, the CDR3 is TGTGCCAGCAGCTTTAAGGGGCAGGGGCGGGAGGAAAAACTGTTTTTT.

A few counts support this clone. J is TRBJ2-5 and V is TRBV7-2, with 7 nucleotides matching TRBD2. Germline lookup yields CDR1 SGHTA and CDR2 FQGNSA. The CDR3 length is 15 residues. After removal of 3 bases from V and 2 bases from J, the junction contained 6 bases not matched to a gene. The CDR3 bases are TGTGCCAGCAGCTTTTTTCAGGGAGGGCAAGAGACCCAGTACTTC. Translation: CASSFFQGGQETQYF. Using reference TRBV7-2 and TRBJ2-5 for the parts outside the CDR3, the full variable domain is GAGVSQSPSNKVTEKGKDVELRCDPISGHTALYWYRQSLGQGLEFLIYFQGNSAPDKSGLPSDRFSAERTGGSVSTLTIQRTQQEDSAVYLCASSFFQGGQETQYFGPGTRLLVL.

The chain links TRBV28 to TRBJ2-3, with 9 bases identical to TRBD2. The CDR3 contains 15 residues. Germline V gene lookup returns CDR1 MDHEN and CDR2 SYDVKM. The V gene end was trimmed by 6 bases and the J gene end by 1 base; junction bases not matched to a gene: 5. The CDR3: CASSVAGVGTDTQYF. DNA of the CDR3: TGTGCCAGCAGCGTAGCGGGAGTAGGCACAGATACGCAGTATTTT.

The chain uses TRBV6-5 and TRBJ2-3, with D tentatively TRBD1 (7 bases). Germline V gene data show CDR1 as MNHEY and CDR2 as SVGAGI. The CDR3 consists of 15 residues. V was shortened by 1 base and J by 6 bases, with 14 bases between the two germline ends. CDR3 region: CASSYFSSGGDTQYF. As DNA, the CDR3 is TGTGCCAGCAGTTACTTCTCTTCAGGGGGGGATACGCAGTATTTT.

The chain is built from TRBV14 and TRBJ2-5; 12 bases match TRBD1. The end of the DNA is better explained by TRBJ2-7, so the J call may be wrong. The V gene's germline CDR1 is SGHDN and CDR2 FVKESK. The CDR3 sequence is 15 residues long. Here the CDR3 DNA reads TGTGCCAGCAGCGTCCGGGACAGGGGGCCCTACGAGCAGTACTTC. Protein sequence: CASSVRDRGPYEQYF.

The V call is TRBV30, the J call TRBJ1-2; tentatively, D is TRBD1 (6 bases). CDR3 length equals 13 residues. Trimming removed 4 bases from V and 4 bases from J, with 13 bases in between. CDR1 is GTSNPN and CDR2 is SVGIG in the germline V gene (reference sequence). In DNA form, the CDR3 reads TGTGCCTGGAACCCGACAGGCGGCTATGGCTACACCTTC. It codes for CAWNPTGGYGYTF.

CDR3 sequence: CASSLRLSGYTF. CDR3 nucleotides: TGTGCCAGCAGCCTGAGGCTCAGTGGCTACACCTTC. The rearrangement joins TRBV5-6 to TRBJ1-2; no clear D gene. With 4 bases removed from V and 7 bases from J, the gap between germline ends came to 11 bases. Germline V gene data show CDR1 as SGHDT and CDR2 as YYEEEE. This CDR3 has 12 amino acids.

The chain couples TRBV30 to TRBJ2-7, with 8 bases aligning to TRBD1. V lost 5 bases to trimming and J lost 12 bases; unmatched junction nucleotides: 15. The CDR3 covers 13 residues. Germline-derived CDR1 and CDR2 are GTSNPN and SVGIG (reference sequence). The CDR3 loop is CAWAGGPEGPPYF. The CDR3 nucleotides read TGTGCCTGGGCAGGGGGCCCGGAAGGGCCTCCGTACTTC.

The chain carries TRBV15 and TRBJ2-7, with D maybe TRBD1 (6 bases). The germline CDR1 and CDR2 sequences are LNHNV and YYDKDF (reference sequence). The CDR3 sequence is 16 residues long. Trimming cost V 0 bases and J 6 bases, with 18 bases left between them. CDR3: CATSRDELDRLSEQYF. The CDR3 DNA is TGTGCCACCAGCAGAGATGAACTTGACAGGCTCAGCGAGCAGTACTTC.

CDR3 amino acids: CSGGEAADTQYF. In DNA form, the CDR3 reads TGCAGCGGGGGGGAGGCAGCAGATACGCAGTATTTT. The chain joins TRBV29-1 to TRBJ2-3; maybe TRBD2 (6 bases). Trimming removed 7 bases at V and 4 bases at J, with 12 bases between. The CDR3 consists of 12 residues. CDR1 is SQVTM and CDR2 is ANQGSEA in the germline V gene.

The chain is built from TRBV5-1 and TRBJ1-2; D unclear. The CDR3 sequence is 15 residues long. In germline, CDR1 is SGHRS, CDR2 YFSETQ. V dropped 7 bases and J dropped 0 bases, with 16 bases sitting between them. The CDR3 region is CASREAGLPNYGYTF. The CDR3 DNA reads TGCGCCAGCCGTGAAGCAGGCCTCCCTAACTATGGCTACACCTTC.

This clone has a handful of counts. The rearrangement links TRBV2 to TRBJ2-1, with 11 bases matching TRBD2. The ends lost 4 bases at V and 1 base at J; junction bases unmatched: 9. CDR1 is SNHLY and CDR2 is FYNNEI in the germline V gene. The CDR3 is 18 residues long. CDR3 residues: CASSALSSGRTSYNEQFF. The CDR3 coding sequence is TGTGCCAGCAGTGCGCTTTCTAGCGGGAGGACATCCTACAATGAGCAGTTCTTC.

The chain is built from TRBV30 and TRBJ1-4, with TRBD1 as a possible D gene (5 bases). Trimming removed 1 base at V and 8 bases at J, with 14 bases between. The CDR3 spans 14 residues. Germline V gene data show CDR1 as GTSNPN and CDR2 as SVGIG (reference sequence). The CDR3 DNA sequence: TGTGCCTGGAGTGAAAGGGGTGGTACCGAAAAACTGTTTTTT. Translating it yields CAWSERGGTEKLFF.

The chain recombines TRBV29-1 with TRBJ2-1; possible D gene TRBD2, 5 bases. There are 15 residues in the CDR3. Trimming stripped 7 bases from V and 4 bases from J, with 20 bases between. Germline-derived CDR1 and CDR2 are SQVTM and ANQGSEA. The CDR3 DNA reads as TGCAGCGCCGAGGGCTCAGCACTGCATTACAATGAGCAGTTCTTC. Translating gives CSAEGSALHYNEQFF.

V gene TRBV28 combines with J gene TRBJ1-2; D unclear. The germline V gene has CDR1 MDHEN and CDR2 SYDVKM. Trimming pared 2 bases from V and 3 bases from J, leaving 10 bases between. CDR3 length: 14 residues. CDR3: CASSLSTGDYGYTF. CDR3 bases: TGTGCCAGCAGTTTAAGCACTGGTGACTATGGCTACACCTTC.

The chain couples TRBV27 to TRBJ2-7; 10 bases line up with TRBD1. The ends lost 5 bases at V and 1 base at J; junction bases unmatched: 5. This CDR3 contains 15 residues. The V gene's germline CDR1 is MNHEY and CDR2 SMNVEV (reference sequence). The DNA for the CDR3 is TGTGCCAGCAGTCCCGGGACAGGGGCTTCCTACGAGCAGTACTTC. Its translation is CASSPGTGASYEQYF.

The rearrangement uses TRBV9 and TRBJ1-2, with 8 positions matching TRBD1. Germline lookup yields CDR1 SGDLS and CDR2 YYNGEE. This CDR3 region has 17 residues. The V and J ends lost 0 bases and 6 bases, in that order; junction bases with no gene match: 13. The CDR3 region has the DNA TGTGCCAGCAGCGTAGCCCCAGGGGGCAGAGGATCTGATGGCTACACCTTC. This gives the protein CASSVAPGGRGSDGYTF.

In DNA, the CDR3 is TGTGCCAGCAGTTCATACCGGGACAGCCTTTTCCAAGAGACCCAGTACTTC. This encodes CASSSYRDSLFQETQYF. V gene TRBV27 combines with J gene TRBJ2-5; TRBD1 agrees at 7 bases. The CDR3 spans 17 residues. CDR1 and CDR2 from the germline V gene are MNHEY and SMNVEV (reference sequence). V was clipped by 4 bases and J by 1 base; unmatched bases: 12.

The gene calls are TRBV6-5 and TRBJ1-2; TRBD1 matches 8 bases. Germline V gene lookup returns CDR1 MNHEY and CDR2 SVGAGI. There are 14 residues in the CDR3. J lost 4 bases, V lost 5 bases, and 6 bases had no gene match. In DNA, the CDR3 is TGTGCCAGCAGTGAAGGACAGGGCCTCTATGGCTACACCTTC. This encodes CASSEGQGLYGYTF.

This chain links TRBV28 with TRBJ1-4; 9 bases match TRBD1. CDR1 is MDHEN and CDR2 is SYDVKM in the germline V gene. This CDR3 is 16 amino acids long. With V trimmed by 3 bases and J by 7 bases, 9 bases remained unmatched. For the CDR3, the DNA is TGTGCCAGCAGTTTCCGGCCGGGACAGGGTGGTGAAAAACTGTTTTTT. Translation gives CASSFRPGQGGEKLFF.

This clone has just a few counts. This chain links TRBV29-1 with TRBJ2-7; D is ambiguous. The CDR3 has 12 residues. V dropped 4 bases and J dropped 2 bases, with 9 bases sitting between them. Germline CDR1 reads SQVTM; CDR2 reads ANQGSEA. The CDR3 reads CSVVLGAYEQYF. The CDR3 DNA follows: TGCAGCGTTGTTTTAGGAGCCTACGAGCAGTACTTC.

V gene TRBV2 combines with J gene TRBJ1-2; the match to TRBD1 covers 11 bases. This CDR3 is built from 15 residues. V lost 4 bases and J lost 4; bases outside the gene matches: 5. CDR1 is SNHLY, CDR2 FYNNEI, per germline. CDR3 loop: CASSGRTGGGYGYTF. CDR3 DNA: TGTGCCAGCAGTGGCCGGACAGGGGGCGGCTATGGCTACACCTTC.